The 2 T cell receptor beta chains presented below share a single source sample, sequenced in a study of early T cells in non-severe SARS-CoV-2 infection. TCRdb used MiXCR to reprocess the 5' RACE reads, holding one entry per CDR3 protein. The sample contains about 61,000 distinct CDR3 sequences, about a tenth of which appear only once. Sequenced: whole blood. These receptors originate from an adult who was a healthcare worker with PCR-confirmed SARS-CoV-2 infection or an uninfected control (not recorded which).

This clonotype was seen a few times. The chain joins TRBV18 to TRBJ2-5; TRBD2 matches at 8 bases. The V and J ends lost 5 bases and 3 bases, in that order; junction bases with no gene match: 8. The CDR3 length is 15 residues. The germline V gene encodes CDR1 KGHSH and CDR2 LQKENI. The CDR3 nucleotides are TGTGCCAGCTCAGCCGGGACTAGAGTCGAAGAGACCCAGTACTTC. Its protein is CASSAGTRVEETQYF.

This rearrangement joins TRBV10-2 to TRBJ1-1; the D gene is possibly TRBD1 (5 bases). Trimming cost V 0 bases and J 7 bases, with 9 bases left between them. The CDR3 contains 13 residues. The V gene's germline CDR1 is WSHSY and CDR2 SAAADI. The CDR3 DNA follows: TGCGCCAGCAGTGAGTCGGGAGGGGTTGAAGCTTTCTTT. The encoded protein is CASSESGGVEAFF.